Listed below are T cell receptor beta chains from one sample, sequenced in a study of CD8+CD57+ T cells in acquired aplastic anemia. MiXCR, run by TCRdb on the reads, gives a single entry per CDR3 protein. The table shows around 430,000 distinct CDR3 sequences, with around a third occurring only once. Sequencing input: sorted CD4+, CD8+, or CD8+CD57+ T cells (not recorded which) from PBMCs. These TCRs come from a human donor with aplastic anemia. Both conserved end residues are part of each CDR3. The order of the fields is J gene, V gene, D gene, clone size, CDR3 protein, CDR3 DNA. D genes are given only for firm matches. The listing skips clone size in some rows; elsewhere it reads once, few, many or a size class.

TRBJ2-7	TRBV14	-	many	CASSSYSPGNEQYF	TGTGCCAGCAGCAGCTACAGTCCAGGGAACGAGCAGTACTTC
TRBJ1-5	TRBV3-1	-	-	CASSQDKRVGAQHF	TGTGCCAGCAGCCAAGATAAAAGGGTAGGGGCCCAGCATTTT
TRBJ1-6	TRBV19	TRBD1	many	CASSKGRTGVIGSPLHF	TGTGCCAGTAGTAAAGGGAGGACAGGGGTGATAGGATCACCCCTCCACTTT
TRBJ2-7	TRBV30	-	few	CAWSMGLANEQYF	TGTGCCTGGTCTATGGGACTTGCCAACGAGCAGTACTTC
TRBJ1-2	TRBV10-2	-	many	CASSEGSNYGYTF	TGCGCCAGCAGTGAGGGCAGCAACTATGGCTACACCTTC
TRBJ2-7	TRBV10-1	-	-	CASSQFGEQYF	TGCGCCAGCAGCCAGTTTGGCGAGCAGTACTTC
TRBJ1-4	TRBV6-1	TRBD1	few	CASTVTGGREKLFF	TGTGCCAGCACAGTTACAGGGGGTAGAGAAAAACTGTTTTTT
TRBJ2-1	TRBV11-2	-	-	CASFDLATSYNEQFF	TGTGCCAGCTTCGACTTAGCTACTTCCTACAATGAGCAGTTCTTC
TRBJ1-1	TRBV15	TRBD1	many	CATSRQYGTGGTEAFF	TGTGCCACCAGCAGACAATACGGGACAGGGGGCACTGAAGCTTTCTTT
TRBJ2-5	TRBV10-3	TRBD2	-	CAISVRTSGALQETQYF	TGTGCCATCAGTGTTCGGACTAGCGGGGCACTACAAGAGACCCAGTACTTC
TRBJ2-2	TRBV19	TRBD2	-	CASSGTSGGAGTGELFF	TGTGCCAGTAGCGGGACTAGCGGGGGGGCAGGTACCGGGGAGCTGTTTTTT
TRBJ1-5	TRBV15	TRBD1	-	CATSRDRLNQPQHF	TGTGCCACCAGCAGGGACAGGCTCAATCAGCCCCAGCATTTT
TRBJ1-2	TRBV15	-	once	CASSYSIGDQDGYTF	TGTGCCAGCAGTTACTCGATAGGGGATCAGGATGGCTACACCTTC
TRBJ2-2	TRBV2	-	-	CASSPDGPTAGGLFF	TGTGCCAGCAGCCCAGACGGACCTACGGCCGGGGGGCTGTTTTTT
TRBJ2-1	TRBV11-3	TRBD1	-	CASSAGQGINEQFF	TGTGCCAGCAGCGCGGGACAGGGTATCAATGAGCAGTTCTTC
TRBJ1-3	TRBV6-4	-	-	CASSDSTLDSGNTIYF	TGTGCCAGCAGTGACTCGACGTTGGACTCTGGAAACACCATATATTTT
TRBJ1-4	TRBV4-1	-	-	CASSQGMGQSREKLFF	TGCGCCAGCAGCCAAGGGATGGGACAATCGAGAGAAAAACTGTTTTTT
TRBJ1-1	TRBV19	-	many	CASSIEAWDTEAFF	TGTGCCAGTAGTATTGAGGCGTGGGACACTGAAGCTTTCTTT
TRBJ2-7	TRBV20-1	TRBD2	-	CSARAPTSGIHEQYF	TGCAGTGCTAGAGCCCCGACTAGCGGGATCCACGAGCAGTACTTC
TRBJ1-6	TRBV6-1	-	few	CASSAGFPSSPLHF	TGTGCCAGCAGTGCGGGTTTCCCGAGTTCACCCCTCCACTTT
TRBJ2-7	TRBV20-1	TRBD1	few	CSAREGTGNSYEQYF	TGCAGTGCTAGAGAGGGGACAGGGAACTCCTACGAGCAGTACTTC
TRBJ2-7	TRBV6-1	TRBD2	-	CASMGLAGVSSSYEQYF	TGTGCCAGCATGGGACTAGCGGGGGTATCCAGCTCCTACGAGCAGTACTTC
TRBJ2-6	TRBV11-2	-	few	CASSLVSGANVLTF	TGTGCCAGCAGCTTAGTCTCTGGGGCCAACGTCCTGACTTTC
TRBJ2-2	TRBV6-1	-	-	CASRATGAGTGELFF	TGTGCCAGCAGAGCGACGGGGGCTGGCACCGGGGAGCTGTTTTTT
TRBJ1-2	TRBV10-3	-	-	CASSYLGNNYGYTF	TGTGCCAGCAGTTACCTGGGCAACAACTATGGCTACACCTTC
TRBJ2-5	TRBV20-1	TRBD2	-	CRNELAGGPLETQYF	TGCAGAAACGAACTAGCGGGAGGGCCGTTGGAGACCCAGTACTTC
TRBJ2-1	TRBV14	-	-	CASSQVATYYEQFF	TGTGCCAGCAGCCAAGTGGCGACTTACTACGAGCAGTTCTTC
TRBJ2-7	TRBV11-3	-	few	CASSPRTASSYEQYF	TGTGCCAGCAGCCCTCGGACAGCCAGCTCCTACGAGCAGTACTTC
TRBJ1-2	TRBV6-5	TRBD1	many	CASSYDGTDYGYTF	TGTGCCAGCAGTTACGACGGGACAGACTATGGCTACACCTTC
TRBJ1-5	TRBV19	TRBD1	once	CASRPAAGGWQPQHF	TGTGCCAGTAGACCCGCTGCAGGGGGTTGGCAGCCCCAGCATTTT
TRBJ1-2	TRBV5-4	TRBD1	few	CASSFSLTGDGGYTF	TGTGCCAGCAGCTTTTCATTGACAGGGGATGGTGGCTACACCTTC
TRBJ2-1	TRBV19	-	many	CASSILGENEQFF	TGTGCCAGTAGTATACTCGGGGAAAATGAGCAGTTCTTC
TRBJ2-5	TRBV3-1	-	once	CASSHGTNLQETQYF	TGTGCCAGCAGCCACGGGACCAACTTACAAGAGACCCAGTACTTC
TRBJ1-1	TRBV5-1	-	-	CASSRNIDRLSEAFF	TGCGCCAGCAGCCGCAATATTGACAGGCTCTCTGAAGCTTTCTTT
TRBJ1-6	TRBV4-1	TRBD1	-	CASSQFGSNRGGNSYNSPLHF	TGCGCCAGCAGCCAATTTGGGTCTAACAGGGGAGGGAACTCCTATAATTCACCCCTCCACTTT
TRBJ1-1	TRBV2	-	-	CASSYDMGKAFF	TGTGCCAGCAGTTACGATATGGGGAAGGCTTTCTTT
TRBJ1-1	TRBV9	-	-	CASSVDRINTEAFF	TGTGCCAGCAGCGTAGACAGAATCAACACTGAAGCTTTCTTT
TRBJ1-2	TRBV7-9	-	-	CASSPTGLAVYGYTF	TGTGCCAGCAGCCCCACGGGGTTAGCGGTCTATGGCTACACCTTC
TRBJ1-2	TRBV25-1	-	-	CASSETTEANYGYTF	TGTGCCAGCAGTGAAACGACGGAAGCTAACTATGGCTACACCTTC
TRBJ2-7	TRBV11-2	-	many	CASSLLFRSEQYF	TGTGCCAGCAGCTTACTATTTCGGAGCGAGCAGTACTTC
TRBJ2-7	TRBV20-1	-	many	CSASYDADGYEQYF	TGCAGTGCTAGTTACGACGCGGATGGGTACGAGCAGTACTTC
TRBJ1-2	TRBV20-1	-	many	CSANGGNYGYTF	TGCAGTGCTAATGGGGGAAACTATGGCTACACCTTC
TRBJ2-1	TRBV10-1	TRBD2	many	CATMLTSGRPYEQFF	TGCGCCACTATGCTGACTAGCGGGAGGCCGTATGAGCAGTTCTTC
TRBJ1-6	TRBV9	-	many	CASSVVEGGSPLHF	TGTGCCAGCAGCGTAGTGGAGGGAGGCTCACCCCTCCACTTT
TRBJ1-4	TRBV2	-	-	CASSPSGRDEKLFF	TGTGCCAGCTCACCCTCCGGGAGGGATGAAAAACTGTTTTTT
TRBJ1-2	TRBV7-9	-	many	CASSPGPGTAGVGYTF	TGTGCCAGCAGCCCCGGTCCAGGGACGGCGGGAGTCGGCTACACCTTC
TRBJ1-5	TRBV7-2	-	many	CASSLAYGQPQHF	TGTGCCAGCAGCTTAGCGTATGGTCAGCCCCAGCATTTT
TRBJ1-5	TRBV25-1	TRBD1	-	CASSSGTGDVNQPQHF	TGTGCCAGCAGCTCAGGGACAGGTGATGTCAATCAGCCCCAGCATTTT
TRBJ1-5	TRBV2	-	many	CATGGISNQPQHF	TGTGCCACGGGAGGGATCAGCAATCAGCCCCAGCATTTT
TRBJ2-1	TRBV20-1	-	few	CSARPQRGSSYNEQFF	TGCAGTGCTAGACCCCAGAGGGGGAGCTCCTACAATGAGCAGTTCTTC
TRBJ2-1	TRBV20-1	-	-	CSASGGLSSYNEQFF	TGCAGTGCTAGTGGGGGCTTAAGCTCCTACAATGAGCAGTTCTTC
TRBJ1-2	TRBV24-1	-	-	CATWDRNYGYTF	TGTGCCACCTGGGACCGAAACTATGGCTACACCTTC
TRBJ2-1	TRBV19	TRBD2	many	CAGRTSGRYNEQFF	TGTGCCGGCAGGACTAGCGGGCGCTACAATGAGCAGTTCTTC
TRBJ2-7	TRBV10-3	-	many	CAISGTREDEQYF	TGTGCCATCAGTGGAACTAGGGAAGACGAGCAGTACTTC
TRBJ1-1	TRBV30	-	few	CAWSVLAGGAFF	TGTGCCTGGAGTGTACTAGCGGGGGGAGCTTTCTTT
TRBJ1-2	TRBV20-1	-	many	CSAGDKANYGYTF	TGCAGTGCTGGGGACAAAGCTAACTATGGCTACACCTTC
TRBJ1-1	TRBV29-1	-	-	CSAGGLEAFF	TGCAGCGCTGGGGGACTGGAGGCTTTCTTT
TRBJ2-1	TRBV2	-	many	CASKALGNEQFF	TGTGCCAGCAAGGCGCTGGGGAATGAGCAGTTCTTC
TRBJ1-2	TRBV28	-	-	CASNFIQEGYGYTF	TGTGCCAGCAATTTTATCCAGGAGGGCTATGGCTACACCTTC
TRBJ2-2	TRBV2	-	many	CASSEPRGTGELFF	TGTGCCAGCAGTGAACCGAGGGGCACCGGGGAGCTGTTTTTT